Listed here are 16 T cell receptor beta chains from one sample, sequenced in a study of CD8 T cells in Susac syndrome (dated by TCRdb to between 2018 and 2021). Libraries came from the immunoSEQ multiplex PCR assay. RNA was extracted using the RNeasy kit, and about 0.45 to 1 ug of the RNA was reverse transcribed with random hexamers. TCRdb trimmed public reads at Q25 via fastp, called clones via MiXCR and kept in-frame beta chains. Rows matching on CDR3 protein sequence are summarized as one entry with the most common DNA and genes. The sample table contains hundreds of thousands of distinct CDR3 sequences; only one count was recorded for 90% to 96% of them. The top ten hold about 0.095% of the sample. Sequences were obtained from CD4+ T cells from PBMCs. All receptors derive from a human donor with Susac syndrome.

V and J are TRBV5-1 and TRBJ1-4; a weak D match, TRBD1 (6 bases). The CDR3 length is 14 residues. Between the trimmed V and J ends, which lost 3 bases and 6 bases, there was a span of 12 bases. Looked up from germline, CDR1 is SGHRS and CDR2 is YFSETQ. For the CDR3, the DNA is TGCGCCAGCAGCTACGACAGGCCGGATGAAAAACTGTTTTTT. Its translation: CASSYDRPDEKLFF. The full variable domain, its missing parts supplied by reference TRBV5-1 and TRBJ1-4, is KAGVTQTPRYLIKTRGQQVTLSCSPISGHRSVSWYQQTPGQGLQFLFEYFSETQRNKGNFPGRFSGRQFSNSRSEMNVSTLELGDSALYLCASSYDRPDEKLFFGSGTQLSVL.

This rearrangement joins TRBV24-1 to TRBJ2-3; D not certain. Between the trimmed V and J ends, which lost 4 bases and 6 bases, there was a span of 10 bases. The germline CDR1 and CDR2 sequences are KGHDR and SFDVKD. The CDR3 has 13 residues. The CDR3 sequence: CATSDSIADTQYF. In DNA, the CDR3 is TGTGCCACCAGTGACTCCATTGCGGATACGCAGTATTTT.

The chain combines TRBV6-6 with TRBJ1-5; a possible D gene is TRBD1 (5 bases). The ends were cut back, 6 bases at V and 7 bases at J, with 13 bases in the middle. Germline V gene data show CDR1 as MNHNY and CDR2 as SVGAGI (reference sequence). The CDR3 runs to 13 residues. The CDR3 sequence is CASSADINQPQHF. The CDR3 nucleotides read TGTGCCAGCAGCGCGGACATTAACCAGCCCCAGCATTTT.

V is TRBV9 and J is TRBJ1-2; 7 bases map to TRBD1. In germline, CDR1 is SGDLS, CDR2 YYNGEE. This CDR3 spans 16 amino acids. V gave up 0 bases and J gave up 0 bases; unmatched junction bases: 5. DNA for the CDR3: TGTGCCAGCAGCGTAGACTCAGGGGGTGCTAACTATGGCTACACCTTC. It codes for CASSVDSGGANYGYTF.

CDR3 protein: CASSRKGIEPQHF. The CDR3 nucleotides read TGTGCCAGCAGCCGGAAAGGGATTGAGCCCCAGCATTTT. The chain combines TRBV3-1 with TRBJ1-5; D is uncertain. This CDR3 comprises 13 residues. In germline, CDR1 is LGHDT, CDR2 YNNKEL (reference sequence). Trimming stripped 4 bases from V and 8 bases from J, with 12 bases between.

The chain is built from TRBV7-9 and TRBJ1-2; no reliable D call. The CDR3 consists of 12 residues. The V gene lost 4 bases and the J gene lost 14 bases, with 17 bases spanning the gap. Germline CDR1 reads SEHNR; CDR2 reads FQNEAQ (reference sequence). Here the CDR3 reads CASSSVRRVRTF. The CDR3 coding sequence is TGTGCCAGCAGCTCGGTCCGAAGGGTGCGTACCTTC.

The V call is TRBV10-3, the J call TRBJ2-1; 10 positions agree with TRBD2. The ends lost 6 bases at V and 5 bases at J; junction bases unmatched: 10. Germline CDR1 is ENHRY and CDR2 is SYGVKD. CDR3 size: 16 residues. CDR3 in amino acids: CAISFESGRENNEQFF. For the CDR3, the DNA is TGTGCCATCAGCTTCGAGAGCGGGAGGGAAAACAATGAGCAGTTCTTC.

The chain is built from TRBV28 and TRBJ2-5; the match to TRBD2 covers 8 bases. This CDR3 comprises 16 residues. Trimming removed 8 bases from V and 5 bases from J; junction bases left unmatched: 16. Germline loops: CDR1 MDHEN, CDR2 SYDVKM. The CDR3, as DNA: TGTGCCAGCGAGTTTTCCGAAGCGGGAGCCCCGGAGACCCAGTACTTC. Encoded protein: CASEFSEAGAPETQYF.

The chain joins TRBV28 to TRBJ1-2, with TRBD1 as a possible D gene (5 bases). This CDR3 region has 15 residues. Trimming stripped 3 bases from V and 3 bases from J, with 14 bases between. Germline V gene sequence: CDR1 MDHEN, CDR2 SYDVKM. Here the CDR3 reads CASSLLRGGDYGYTF. The CDR3 DNA reads TGTGCCAGCAGTTTGTTACGGGGAGGGGACTATGGCTACACCTTC.

V and J are TRBV30 and TRBJ2-3, with TRBD1 matching 9 bases. The CDR3 extends over 12 amino acids. The V gene end was trimmed by 8 bases and the J gene end by 2 bases; junction bases not matched to a gene: 2. From germline, CDR1 is GTSNPN and CDR2 SVGIG (reference sequence). The CDR3 region is CARDRVTDTQYF. The CDR3 bases are TGTGCCCGGGACAGGGTCACAGATACGCAGTATTTT.

This chain joins TRBV3-1 and TRBJ1-1, with no clear D. Germline V gives CDR1 LGHDT, CDR2 YNNKEL (reference sequence). The germline V and J ends were trimmed by 1 base and 0 bases, with 6 bases remaining between them. This CDR3 is built from 14 residues. CDR3 region: CASSQAQVNTEAFF. Written as DNA, the CDR3 is TGTGCCAGCAGCCAAGCTCAGGTGAACACTGAAGCTTTCTTT.

The chain combines TRBV4-2 with TRBJ2-2; TRBD2 aligns across 7 bases. The CDR3 extends over 15 amino acids. Germline loops: CDR1 LGHNA, CDR2 YNFKEQ. With V trimmed by 2 bases and J by 3 bases, 3 bases remained unmatched. The CDR3 sequence: CASSQPTSDTGELFF. The CDR3, as DNA: TGTGCCAGCAGCCAACCCACTAGCGACACCGGGGAGCTGTTTTTT.

The chain employs TRBV12-3 or TRBV12-4 and TRBJ1-1; 7 bases match TRBD1. The CDR3 loop spans 16 amino acids. Trimming at V came to 6 bases and at J to 1 base, leaving 11 bases not matched to a gene. Here the CDR3 DNA reads TGTGCCAGCAGCTACCACAGGGGCCGAACGAACACTGAAGCTTTCTTT. It is translated as CASSYHRGRTNTEAFF.

This sequence joins TRBV20-1 and TRBJ1-2, with D tentatively TRBD1 (5 bases). The germline gives CDR1 DFQATT, CDR2 SNEGSKA (reference sequence). The V and J ends lost 3 bases and 8 bases respectively, with 19 bases between them. The CDR3 length is 14 residues. CDR3 amino acids: CSASRDGSLRGYTF. CDR3 bases: TGCAGTGCTAGTCGGGACGGTTCTCTACGAGGCTACACCTTC.

J is TRBJ1-5 and V is TRBV2, with 12 bases aligning to TRBD1. The trim removed 6 bases at V and 1 base at J, leaving 4 bases unmatched. Per the germline V gene, CDR1 is SNHLY and CDR2 is FYNNEI. This CDR3 has 16 residues. Here the CDR3 reads CASRDGTGGSNQPQHF. The CDR3 nucleotides read TGTGCCAGCAGAGACGGGACAGGGGGCAGCAATCAGCCCCAGCATTTT.

This chain uses TRBV20-1 with TRBJ2-1, with D possibly TRBD2 on 6 matching bases. The ends were cut back, 3 bases at V and 8 bases at J, with 17 bases in the middle. This CDR3 is 14 amino acids long. Germline CDR1 reads DFQATT; CDR2 reads SNEGSKA (reference sequence). The CDR3 is CSASLSGRVDEQFF. The DNA for the CDR3 is TGCAGTGCTAGCCTAAGCGGGCGGGTTGATGAGCAGTTCTTC.